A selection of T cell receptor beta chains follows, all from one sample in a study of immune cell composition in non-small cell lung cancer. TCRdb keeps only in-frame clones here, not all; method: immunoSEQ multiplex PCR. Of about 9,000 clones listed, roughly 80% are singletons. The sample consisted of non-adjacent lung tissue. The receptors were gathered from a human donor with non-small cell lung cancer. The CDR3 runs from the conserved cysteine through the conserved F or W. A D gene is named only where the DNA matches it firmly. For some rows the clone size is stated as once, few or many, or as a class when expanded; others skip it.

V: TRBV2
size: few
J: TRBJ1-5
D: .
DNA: TGTGCCAGCAGTGACAGGGCCTCGAATCAGCCCCAGCATTTT
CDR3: CASSDRASNQPQHF

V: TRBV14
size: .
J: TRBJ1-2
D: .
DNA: TGTGCCAGCACCCCACAGCCAACACCGCTCTATGGCTACACCTTC
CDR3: CASTPQPTPLYGYTF

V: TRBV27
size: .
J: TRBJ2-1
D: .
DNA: TGTGCCAGCAGTATTCAGCGGTACAATGAGCAGTTCTTC
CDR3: CASSIQRYNEQFF

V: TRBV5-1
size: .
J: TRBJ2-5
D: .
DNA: TGCGCCAGCAGCTTGGCCCCGGGGCTTAGTCGAGAGACCCAGTACTTC
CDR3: CASSLAPGLSRETQYF

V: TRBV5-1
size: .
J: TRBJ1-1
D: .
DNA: TGCGCCAGCAGCTTGGCTGGGGACACTGAAGCTTTCTTT
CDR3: CASSLAGDTEAFF

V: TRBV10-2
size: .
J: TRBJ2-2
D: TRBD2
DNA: TGCGCCAGCAGTGCCCCTAGCGGCTCCACCGGGGAGCTGTTTTTT
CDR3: CASSAPSGSTGELFF

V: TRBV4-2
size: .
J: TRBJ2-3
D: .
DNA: TGTGCCAGCAGCCCCGAATTCGGGGGTAGCACAGATACGCAGTATTTT
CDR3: CASSPEFGGSTDTQYF

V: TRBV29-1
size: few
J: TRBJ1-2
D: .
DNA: TGCAGCGTTGCCCCCGGCGGTTATGGCTACACCTTC
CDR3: CSVAPGGYGYTF

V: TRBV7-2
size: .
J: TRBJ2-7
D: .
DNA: TGTGCCAGCAGCCCAGGGTGGGGTAGCGGAGCCTACGAGCAGTACTTC
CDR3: CASSPGWGSGAYEQYF

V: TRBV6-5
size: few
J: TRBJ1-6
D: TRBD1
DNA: TGTGCCACACGGACAGGGAACGGACCCCTCCACTTT
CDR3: CATRTGNGPLHF

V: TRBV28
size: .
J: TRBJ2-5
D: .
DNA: TGTGCCACCGGGGACTTTCAAGAGACCCAGTACTTC
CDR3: CATGDFQETQYF

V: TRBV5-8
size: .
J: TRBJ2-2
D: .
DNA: TGTGCCAGCAGCTTCCAACCCGGGGAGCTGTTTTTT
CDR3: CASSFQPGELFF

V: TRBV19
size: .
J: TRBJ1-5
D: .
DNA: TGTGCCAGTAGTGCAGGGTATAGCAATCAGCCCCAGCATTTT
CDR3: CASSAGYSNQPQHF

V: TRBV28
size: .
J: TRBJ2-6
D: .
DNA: TGTGCCAGCCACTCTGGGGCCAACGTCCTGACTTTC
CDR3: CASHSGANVLTF

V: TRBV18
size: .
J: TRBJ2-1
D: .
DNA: TGTGCCAGCTCACCAAACAACAATGAGCAGTTCTTC
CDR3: CASSPNNNEQFF

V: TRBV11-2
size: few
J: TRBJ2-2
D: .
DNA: TGTGCCAGCAGTCTGGACAAATCGAACACCGGGGAGCTGTTTTTT
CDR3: CASSLDKSNTGELFF

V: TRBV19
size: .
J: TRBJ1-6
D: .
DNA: TGTGCCAGTAGTTGGTCGGGCCAGGGTATTGCCTCACCCCTCCACTTT
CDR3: CASSWSGQGIASPLHF

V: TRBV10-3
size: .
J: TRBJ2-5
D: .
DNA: TGTGCCATCCCGCCCATGCTTATAGCGGATAAAGAGACCCAGTACTTC
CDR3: CAIPPMLIADKETQYF

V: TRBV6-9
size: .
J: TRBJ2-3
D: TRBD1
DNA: TGTGCCAGCAGTCCGGACAGGGTCCGCACAGATACGCAGTATTTT
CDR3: CASSPDRVRTDTQYF

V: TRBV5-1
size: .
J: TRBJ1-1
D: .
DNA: TGCGCCAGCAGCTTGCTGGGGGCAACCACTGAAGCTTTCTTT
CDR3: CASSLLGATTEAFF

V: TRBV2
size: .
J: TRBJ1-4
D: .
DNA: TGTGCCAGCAGTGAAGACATCTCAACTAATGAAAAACTGTTTTTT
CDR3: CASSEDISTNEKLFF

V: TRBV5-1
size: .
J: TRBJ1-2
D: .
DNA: TGCGCCAGCAGCTTGGGCCAGGGGTGGGACTATGGCTACACCTTC
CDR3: CASSLGQGWDYGYTF

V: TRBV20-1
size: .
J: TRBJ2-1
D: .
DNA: TGCAGTGCTTCTAGTTCCAATGAGCAGTTCTTC
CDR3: CSASSSNEQFF

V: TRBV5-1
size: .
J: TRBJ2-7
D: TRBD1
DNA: TGCGCCAGCAGCGACTCATTCGGGACAGGGGACCACGAGCAGTACTTC
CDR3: CASSDSFGTGDHEQYF

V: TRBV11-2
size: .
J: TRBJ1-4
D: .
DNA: TGTGCCAGCAGCTTGGGCAGGGGTGAAAAACTGTTTTTT
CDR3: CASSLGRGEKLFF

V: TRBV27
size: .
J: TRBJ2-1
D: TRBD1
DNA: TGTGCCAGCAGTTGGACAGGGGGACAATCCGAGCAGTTCTTC
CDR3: CASSWTGGQSEQFF

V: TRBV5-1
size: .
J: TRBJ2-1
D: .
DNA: TGCGCCAGCAGCCCCGGACAGAGCTCCTCCTACAATGAGCAGTTCTTC
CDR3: CASSPGQSSSYNEQFF

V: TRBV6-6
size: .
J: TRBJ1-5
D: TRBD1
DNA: TGTGCCAGCAGGGGGACAGATAATCAGCCCCAGCATTTT
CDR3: CASRGTDNQPQHF

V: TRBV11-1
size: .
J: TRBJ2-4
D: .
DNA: TGTGCCAGCAGCACCTGGAATACGGCCAAAAACATTCAGTACTTC
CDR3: CASSTWNTAKNIQYF

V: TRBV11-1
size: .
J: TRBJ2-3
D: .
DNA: TGTGCCAGCAGCTTAAGGACCGGTTGGGATACGCAGTATTTT
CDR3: CASSLRTGWDTQYF

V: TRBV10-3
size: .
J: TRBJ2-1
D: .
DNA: TGTGCCATCAGTGTTAATGAGGTCCATGAGCAGTTCTTC
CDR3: CAISVNEVHEQFF

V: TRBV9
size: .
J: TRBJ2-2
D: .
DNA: TGTGCCAGCAGCGTAGGGGGGGGCCTCTACGGGGAGCTGTTTTTT
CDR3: CASSVGGGLYGELFF

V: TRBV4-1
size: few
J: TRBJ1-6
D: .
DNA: TGCGCCAGCAGCCAAGAATCCCAATTATGGGGGACGAATTCACCCCTCCACTTT
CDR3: CASSQESQLWGTNSPLHF

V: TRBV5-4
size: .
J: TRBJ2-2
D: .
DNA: TGTGCCAGCAGCTTGGGGCAGACGGAACGGCTGTTTTTT
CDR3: CASSLGQTERLFF

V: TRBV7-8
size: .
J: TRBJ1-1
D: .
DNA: TGTGCCAGCGTAAGGGGCTCTGAAGCTTTCTTT
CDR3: CASVRGSEAFF

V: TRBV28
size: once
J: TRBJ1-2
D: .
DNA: TGTGCCAGCAGCCAAGTGACTAACTATGGCTACACCTTC
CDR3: CASSQVTNYGYTF

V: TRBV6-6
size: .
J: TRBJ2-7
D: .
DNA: TGTGCCAGCAGTTACTCGGCGGACGTCCCGGCCGAGCAGTACTTC
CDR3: CASSYSADVPAEQYF

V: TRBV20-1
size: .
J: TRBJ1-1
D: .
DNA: TGCAGTGCTTCTCGGGGTACTGAAGCTTTCTTT
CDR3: CSASRGTEAFF

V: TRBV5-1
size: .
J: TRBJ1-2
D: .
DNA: TGCGCCAGCAGCTTGGGGGCAGCCTATGGCTACACCTTC
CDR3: CASSLGAAYGYTF

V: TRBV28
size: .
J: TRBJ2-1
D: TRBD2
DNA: TGTGCCAGCAGCTCTAGCGGGCCCTCCTACAATGAGCAGTTCTTC
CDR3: CASSSSGPSYNEQFF

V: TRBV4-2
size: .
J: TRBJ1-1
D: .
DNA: TGTGCCAGCAGCCAAGAGCAGGCAGCCATAACAGAAGCTTTCTTT
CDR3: CASSQEQAAITEAFF

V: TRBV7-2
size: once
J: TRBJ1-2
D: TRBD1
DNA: TGTGCCAGCAGCACAGACAGGGGGAGCTATGGCTACACCTTC
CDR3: CASSTDRGSYGYTF

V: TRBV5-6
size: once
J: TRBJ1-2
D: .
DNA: TGTGCCAGCAGCTTGGGACAGGAGCTCTATGGCTACACCTTC
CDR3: CASSLGQELYGYTF

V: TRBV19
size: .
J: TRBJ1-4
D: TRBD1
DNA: TGTGCCAGTAGTTCTTCAACCGGGACAGGAGACGCAACTAATGAAAAACTGTTTTTT
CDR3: CASSSSTGTGDATNEKLFF

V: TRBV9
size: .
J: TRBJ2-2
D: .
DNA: TGTGCCAGCGCTCCCGGGGCTAACACCGGGGAGCTGTTTTTT
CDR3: CASAPGANTGELFF